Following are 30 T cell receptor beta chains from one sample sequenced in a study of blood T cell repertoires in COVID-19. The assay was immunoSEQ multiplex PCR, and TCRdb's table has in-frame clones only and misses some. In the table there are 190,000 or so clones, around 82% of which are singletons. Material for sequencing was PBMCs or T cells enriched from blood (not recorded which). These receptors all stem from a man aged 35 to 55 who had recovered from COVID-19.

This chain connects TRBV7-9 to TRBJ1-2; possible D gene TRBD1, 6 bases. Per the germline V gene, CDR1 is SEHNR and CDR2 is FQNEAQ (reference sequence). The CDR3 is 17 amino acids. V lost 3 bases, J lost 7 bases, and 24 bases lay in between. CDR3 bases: TGTGCCAGCAGCTTGTGGACCGGAGAGGGGGTTCTCCGTGGCTACACCTTC. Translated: CASSLWTGEGVLRGYTF. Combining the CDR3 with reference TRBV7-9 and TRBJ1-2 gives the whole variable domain DTGVSQNPRHKITKRGQNVTFRCDPISEHNRLYWYRQTLGQGPEFLTYFQNEAQLEKSRLLSDRFSAERPKGSFSTLEIQRTEQGDSAMYLCASSLWTGEGVLRGYTFGSGTRLTVV.

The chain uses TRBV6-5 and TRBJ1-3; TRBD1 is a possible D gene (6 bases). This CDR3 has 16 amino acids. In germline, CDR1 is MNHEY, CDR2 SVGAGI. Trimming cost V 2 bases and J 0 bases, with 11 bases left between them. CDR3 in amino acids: CASSYDRKISGNTIYF. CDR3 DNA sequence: TGTGCCAGCAGTTACGACAGGAAGATCTCTGGAAACACCATATATTTT.

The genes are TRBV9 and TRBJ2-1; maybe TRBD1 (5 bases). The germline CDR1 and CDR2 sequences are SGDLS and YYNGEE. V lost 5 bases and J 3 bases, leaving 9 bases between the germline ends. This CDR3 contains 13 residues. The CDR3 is CASSRQNYNEQFF. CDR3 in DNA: TGTGCCAGCAGTAGACAGAACTACAATGAGCAGTTCTTC.

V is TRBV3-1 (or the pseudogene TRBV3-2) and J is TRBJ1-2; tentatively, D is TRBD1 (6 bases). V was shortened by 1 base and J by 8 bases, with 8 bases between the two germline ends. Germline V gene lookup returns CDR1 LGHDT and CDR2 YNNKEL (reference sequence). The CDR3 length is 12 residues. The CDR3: CASSQGDTGYTF. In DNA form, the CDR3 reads TGTGCCAGCAGCCAAGGGGACACGGGCTACACCTTC.

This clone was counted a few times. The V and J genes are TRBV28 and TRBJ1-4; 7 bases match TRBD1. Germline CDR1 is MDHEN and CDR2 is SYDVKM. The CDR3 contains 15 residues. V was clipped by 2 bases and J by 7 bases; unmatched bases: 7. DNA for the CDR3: TGTGCCAGCAGTTTACAGGGGGTTAGAAGTGAAAAACTGTTTTTT. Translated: CASSLQGVRSEKLFF.

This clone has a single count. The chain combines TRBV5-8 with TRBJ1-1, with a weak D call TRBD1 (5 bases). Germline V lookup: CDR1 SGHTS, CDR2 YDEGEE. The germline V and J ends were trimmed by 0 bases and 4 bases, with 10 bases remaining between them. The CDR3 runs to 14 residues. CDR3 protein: CASSLGQFVTEAFF. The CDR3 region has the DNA TGTGCCAGCAGCTTGGGACAGTTCGTCACTGAAGCTTTCTTT.

CDR3 coding DNA: TGTGCCACCAGTGATTATCGGGACACTAATGAGCAGTTCTTC. This codes for CATSDYRDTNEQFF. The J gene is TRBJ2-1, the V gene TRBV24-1; tentative D call: TRBD1 (6 bases). V was clipped by 2 bases and J by 7 bases, with 11 bases between them. The length of the CDR3 is 14 residues. Germline V gene data show CDR1 as KGHDR and CDR2 as SFDVKD.

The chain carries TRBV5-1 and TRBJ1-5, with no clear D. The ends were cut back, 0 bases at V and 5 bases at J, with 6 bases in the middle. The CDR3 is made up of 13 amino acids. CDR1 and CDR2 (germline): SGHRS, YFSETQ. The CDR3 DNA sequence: TGCGCCAGCAGCTTGGACCCAGATCAGCCCCAGCATTTT. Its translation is CASSLDPDQPQHF.

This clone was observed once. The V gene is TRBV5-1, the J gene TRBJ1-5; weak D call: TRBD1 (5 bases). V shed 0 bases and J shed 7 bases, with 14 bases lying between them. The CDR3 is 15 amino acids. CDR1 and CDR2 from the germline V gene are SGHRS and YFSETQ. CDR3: CASSLAGGSEQPQHF. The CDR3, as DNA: TGCGCCAGCAGCTTGGCCGGGGGAAGTGAACAGCCCCAGCATTTT. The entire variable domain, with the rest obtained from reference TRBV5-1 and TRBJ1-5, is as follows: KAGVTQTPRYLIKTRGQQVTLSCSPISGHRSVSWYQQTPGQGLQFLFEYFSETQRNKGNFPGRFSGRQFSNSRSEMNVSTLELGDSALYLCASSLAGGSEQPQHFGDGTRLSIL.

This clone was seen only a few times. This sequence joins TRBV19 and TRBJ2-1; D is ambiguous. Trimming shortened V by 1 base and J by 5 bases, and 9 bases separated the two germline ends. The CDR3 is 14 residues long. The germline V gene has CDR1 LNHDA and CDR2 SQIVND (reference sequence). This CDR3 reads CASSIAGLNNEQFF. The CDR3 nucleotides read TGTGCCAGTAGTATAGCAGGCCTGAACAATGAGCAGTTCTTC.

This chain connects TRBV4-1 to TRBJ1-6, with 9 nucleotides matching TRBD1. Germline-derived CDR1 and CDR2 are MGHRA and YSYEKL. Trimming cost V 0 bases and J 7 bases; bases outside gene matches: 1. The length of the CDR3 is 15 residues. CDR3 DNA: TGCGCCAGCAGCCAAGAGGGACAGGGAAATTCACCCCTCCACTTT. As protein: CASSQEGQGNSPLHF.

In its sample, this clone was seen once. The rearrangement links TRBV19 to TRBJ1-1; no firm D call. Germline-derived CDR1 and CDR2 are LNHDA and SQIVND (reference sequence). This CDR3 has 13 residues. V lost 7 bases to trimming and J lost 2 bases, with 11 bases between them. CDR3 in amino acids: CASMYGGNTEAFF. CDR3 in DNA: TGTGCCAGTATGTACGGAGGAAACACTGAAGCTTTCTTT.

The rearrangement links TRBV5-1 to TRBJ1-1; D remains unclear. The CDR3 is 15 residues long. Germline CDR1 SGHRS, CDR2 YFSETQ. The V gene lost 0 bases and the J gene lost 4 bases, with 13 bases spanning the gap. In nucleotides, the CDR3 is TGCGCCAGCAGCTTGGAGCCGGCCGCGGGCACTGAAGCTTTCTTT. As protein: CASSLEPAAGTEAFF. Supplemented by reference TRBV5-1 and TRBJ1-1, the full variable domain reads KAGVTQTPRYLIKTRGQQVTLSCSPISGHRSVSWYQQTPGQGLQFLFEYFSETQRNKGNFPGRFSGRQFSNSRSEMNVSTLELGDSALYLCASSLEPAAGTEAFFGQGTRLTVV.

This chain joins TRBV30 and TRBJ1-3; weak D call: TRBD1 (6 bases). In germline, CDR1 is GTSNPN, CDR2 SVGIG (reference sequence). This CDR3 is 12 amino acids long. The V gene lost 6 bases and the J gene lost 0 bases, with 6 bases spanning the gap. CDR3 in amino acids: CACRGSGNTIYF. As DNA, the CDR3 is TGTGCCTGCAGGGGCTCTGGAAACACCATATATTTT.

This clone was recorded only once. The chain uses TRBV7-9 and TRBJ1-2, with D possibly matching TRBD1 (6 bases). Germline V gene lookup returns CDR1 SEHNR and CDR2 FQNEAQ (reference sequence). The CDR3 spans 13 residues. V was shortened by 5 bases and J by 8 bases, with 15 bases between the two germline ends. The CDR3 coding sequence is TGTGCCAGCAGCGTTTCAGGGGAGCGCGGCTACACCTTC. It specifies CASSVSGERGYTF.

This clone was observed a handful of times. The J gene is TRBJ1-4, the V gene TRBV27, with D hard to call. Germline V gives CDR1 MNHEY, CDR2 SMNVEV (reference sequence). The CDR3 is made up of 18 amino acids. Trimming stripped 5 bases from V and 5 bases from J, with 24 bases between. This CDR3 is CASSPAVGRLITNEKLFF. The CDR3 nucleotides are TGTGCCAGCAGTCCCGCGGTGGGCAGACTAATTACAAATGAAAAACTGTTTTTT.

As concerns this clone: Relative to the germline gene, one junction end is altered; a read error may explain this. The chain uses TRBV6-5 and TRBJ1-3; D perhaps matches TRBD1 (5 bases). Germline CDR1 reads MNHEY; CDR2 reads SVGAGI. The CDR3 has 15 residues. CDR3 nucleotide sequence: TGTGCCAGCAGTAACTCTCAGGGTTATGGAAACACCATATATTTT. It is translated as CASSNSQGYGNTIYF.

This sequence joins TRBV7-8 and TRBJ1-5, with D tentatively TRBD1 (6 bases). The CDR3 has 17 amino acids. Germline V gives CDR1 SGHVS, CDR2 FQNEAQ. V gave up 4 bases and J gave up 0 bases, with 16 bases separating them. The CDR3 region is CASSSPDRANSNQPQHF. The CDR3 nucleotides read TGTGCCAGCAGCTCACCGGACAGAGCAAATAGCAATCAGCCCCAGCATTTT.

CDR3 in amino acids: CASSFPGGRTGNTIYF. The CDR3 nucleotides read TGTGCCAGCAGTTTCCCAGGGGGCAGAACTGGAAACACCATATATTTT. The genes are TRBV7-8 and TRBJ1-3; 8 positions match TRBD1. V lost 6 bases, J lost 2 bases, and 9 bases stayed unmatched. Germline-derived CDR1 and CDR2 are SGHVS and FQNEAQ. CDR3 length: 16 residues.

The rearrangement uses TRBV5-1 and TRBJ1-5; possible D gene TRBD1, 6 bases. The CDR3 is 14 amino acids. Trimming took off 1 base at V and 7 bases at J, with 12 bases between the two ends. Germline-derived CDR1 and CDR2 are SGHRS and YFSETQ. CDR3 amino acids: CASSLSGDGQPQHF. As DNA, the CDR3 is TGCGCCAGCAGCTTGTCAGGGGACGGGCAGCCCCAGCATTTT.

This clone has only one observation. The CDR3 is CASSSGTGSSPLHF. Here the CDR3 DNA reads TGTGCCAGCAGTTCCGGGACAGGGAGTTCACCCCTCCACTTT. The chain recombines TRBV7-9 with TRBJ1-6; 9 bases line up with TRBD1. This CDR3 has 14 amino acids. CDR1 SEHNR and CDR2 FQNEAQ come from the germline V gene (reference sequence). Trimming at V came to 6 bases and at J to 9 bases, leaving 6 bases not matched to a gene. The full variable domain, with the rest looked up from reference TRBV7-9 and TRBJ1-6, is DTGVSQNPRHKITKRGQNVTFRCDPISEHNRLYWYRQTLGQGPEFLTYFQNEAQLEKSRLLSDRFSAERPKGSFSTLEIQRTEQGDSAMYLCASSSGTGSSPLHFGNGTRLTVT.

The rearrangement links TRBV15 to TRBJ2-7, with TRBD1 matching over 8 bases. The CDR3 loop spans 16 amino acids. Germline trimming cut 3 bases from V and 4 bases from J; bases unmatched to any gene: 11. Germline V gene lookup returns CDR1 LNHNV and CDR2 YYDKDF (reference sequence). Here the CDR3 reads CATSRLGTGGAYEQYF. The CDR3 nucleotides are TGTGCCACCAGCAGGCTGGGGACAGGTGGGGCTTACGAGCAGTACTTC.

The CDR3 spells CASSFPGNEQFF. CDR3 DNA: TGTGCCAGCAGTTTCCCCGGGAACGAGCAGTTCTTC. The rearrangement links TRBV28 to TRBJ2-1, with TRBD2 as a possible D gene (5 bases). V shed 3 bases and J shed 10 bases, with 10 bases lying between them. Germline CDR1 reads MDHEN; CDR2 reads SYDVKM. The CDR3 length is 12 residues.

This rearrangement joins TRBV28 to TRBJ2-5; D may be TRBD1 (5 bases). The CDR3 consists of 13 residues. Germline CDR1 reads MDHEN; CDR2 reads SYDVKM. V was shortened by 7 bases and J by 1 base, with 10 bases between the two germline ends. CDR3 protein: CASTRAFQETQYF. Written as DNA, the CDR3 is TGTGCCAGCACCAGGGCGTTCCAAGAGACCCAGTACTTC.

The CDR3 DNA is TGTGCCAGTAGTCTACAGGGCAACACTGAAGCTTTCTTT. It yields the protein CASSLQGNTEAFF. The chain couples TRBV19 to TRBJ1-1; possibly TRBD1 for D (6 bases). V lost 5 bases and J 2 bases, leaving 9 bases between the germline ends. Germline V gives CDR1 LNHDA, CDR2 SQIVND (reference sequence). The CDR3 contains 13 residues.

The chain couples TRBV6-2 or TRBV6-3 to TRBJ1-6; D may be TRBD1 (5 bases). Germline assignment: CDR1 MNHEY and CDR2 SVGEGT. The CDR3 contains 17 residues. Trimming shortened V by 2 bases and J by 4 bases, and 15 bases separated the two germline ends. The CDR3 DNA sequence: TGTGCCAGCAGTTACATGGACTCGGGGACTTATAATTCACCCCTCCACTTT. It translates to CASSYMDSGTYNSPLHF.

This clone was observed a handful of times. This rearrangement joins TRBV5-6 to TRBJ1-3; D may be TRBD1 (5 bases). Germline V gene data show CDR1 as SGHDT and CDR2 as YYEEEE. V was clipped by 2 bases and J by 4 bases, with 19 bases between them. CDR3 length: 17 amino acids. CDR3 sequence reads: CASSLTRWGESGNTIYF. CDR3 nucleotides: TGTGCCAGCAGCTTAACTCGTTGGGGGGAGAGCGGAAACACCATATATTTT. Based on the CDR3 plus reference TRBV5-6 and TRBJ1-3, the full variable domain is DAGVTQSPTHLIKTRGQQVTLRCSPKSGHDTVSWYQQALGQGPQFIFQYYEEEERQRGNFPDRFSGHQFPNYSSELNVNALLLGDSALYLCASSLTRWGESGNTIYFGEGSWLTVV.

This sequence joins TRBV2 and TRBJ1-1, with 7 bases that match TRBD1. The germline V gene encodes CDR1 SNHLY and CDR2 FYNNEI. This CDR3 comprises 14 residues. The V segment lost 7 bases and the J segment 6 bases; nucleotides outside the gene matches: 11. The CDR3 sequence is CASTLQGKSAEAFF. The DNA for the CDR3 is TGTGCCAGCACTTTACAGGGGAAGTCCGCTGAAGCTTTCTTT.

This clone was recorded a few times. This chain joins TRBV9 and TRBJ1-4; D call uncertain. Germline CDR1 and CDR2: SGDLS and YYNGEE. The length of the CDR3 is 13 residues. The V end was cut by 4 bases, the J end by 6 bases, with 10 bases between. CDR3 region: CASSREVDEKLFF. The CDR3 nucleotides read TGTGCCAGCAGCAGGGAGGTGGATGAAAAACTGTTTTTT.

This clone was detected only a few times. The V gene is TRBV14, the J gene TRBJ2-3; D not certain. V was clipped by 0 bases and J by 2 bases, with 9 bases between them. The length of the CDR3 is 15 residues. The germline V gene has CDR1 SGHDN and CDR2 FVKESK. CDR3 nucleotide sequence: TGTGCCAGCAGCCAAGAGTACAGTTACACAGATACGCAGTATTTT. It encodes CASSQEYSYTDTQYF.